Following are 32 T cell receptor beta chains from one sample sequenced in a study of CD8 T cells in Susac syndrome. The RNA, roughly 0.45 to 1 ug, was put through reverse transcription using random hexamers. MiXCR, run by TCRdb on the immunoSEQ multiplex PCR reads, gives a single entry per CDR3 protein. This table has 170,000 or so distinct CDR3 sequences, 90% to 97% appearing once. Material: CD4+ T cells from PBMCs. These receptors all stem from a human donor with Susac syndrome.

This chain joins TRBV5-4 and TRBJ2-5, with TRBD2 matching 13 bases. The J segment lost 2 bases and the V segment lost 4 bases, leaving 11 bases of the junction unmatched. The CDR3 spans 18 residues. Germline CDR1 and CDR2: SGHNT and YYREEE (reference sequence). The CDR3 DNA reads as TGTGCCAGCAGCCCGGGGGCGGGACTAGCGGGACCACAAGAGACCCAGTACTTC. It specifies CASSPGAGLAGPQETQYF.

The chain links TRBV29-1 to TRBJ2-1, with D perhaps matching TRBD1 (6 bases). The CDR3 totals 15 residues. Germline CDR1 reads SQVTM; CDR2 reads ANQGSEA. V gave up 5 bases and J gave up 0 bases, with 14 bases separating them. The CDR3 bases are TGCAGCGTTCAGGACAGACTGCACTCCTACAATGAGCAGTTCTTC. Encoded protein: CSVQDRLHSYNEQFF.

This chain links TRBV20-1 with TRBJ2-3; 11 bases match TRBD2. CDR1 DFQATT and CDR2 SNEGSKA come from the germline V gene (reference sequence). Losses at the gene ends were 2 bases for V and 0 bases for J; bases not matched to a gene: 7. The CDR3 loop spans 17 amino acids. The CDR3 spells CSARLLAGVGSTDTQYF. DNA for the CDR3: TGCAGTGCTAGACTACTAGCGGGAGTGGGGAGCACAGATACGCAGTATTTT.

This clonotype was observed a single time. The chain is built from TRBV7-3 and TRBJ2-4; no clear D. V was pared by 10 bases and J by 2 bases, with 18 bases between. There are 15 residues in the CDR3. CDR1 and CDR2 from the germline V gene are SGHTA and FQGTGA. The CDR3 loop is CATLLVAISKNIQYF. The CDR3 DNA sequence: TGTGCCACCCTCCTGGTTGCGATATCCAAAAACATTCAGTACTTC.

This clonotype occurred a few times. The CDR3 loop is CASSNSYEQYV. As DNA, the CDR3 is TGTGCCAGTTCGAACAGCTACGAGCAGTACGTC. This chain uses TRBV28 with TRBJ2-7; D call uncertain. The CDR3 length is 11 residues. Looked up from germline, CDR1 is MDHEN and CDR2 is SYDVKM. V gave up 9 bases and J gave up 3 bases, with 9 bases separating them.

CDR3 protein: CASRPGWGDEAFF. The DNA of the CDR3 is TGTGCCAGTCGGCCCGGGTGGGGTGATGAAGCTTTCTTT. The chain couples TRBV7-9 to TRBJ1-1; D gene uncertain. This CDR3 has 13 residues. In germline, CDR1 is SEHNR, CDR2 FQNEAQ (reference sequence). V lost 9 bases, J lost 7 bases, and 18 bases lay in between.

V gene TRBV19 combines with J gene TRBJ2-7; 7 bases are a match to TRBD1. Germline assignment: CDR1 LNHDA and CDR2 SQIVND (reference sequence). V gave up 4 bases and J gave up 0 bases; unmatched junction bases: 15. The CDR3 contains 18 residues. The CDR3 loop reads CASSTAHVDRATSYEQYF. CDR3 nucleotide sequence: TGTGCCAGTAGTACAGCTCATGTCGACAGGGCTACCTCCTACGAGCAGTACTTC.

This chain uses TRBV4-3 with TRBJ1-4, with 9 bases identical to TRBD1. CDR1 is LGHNA, CDR2 YSLEER, per germline. With V trimmed by 4 bases and J by 1 base, 4 bases remained unmatched. The CDR3 is 16 amino acids. CDR3: CASSLGQGGTNEKLFF. The CDR3 DNA reads as TGCGCCAGCAGCCTGGGACAGGGAGGAACTAATGAAAAACTGTTTTTT.

The genes are TRBV20-1 and TRBJ2-1, with 12 nucleotides matching TRBD2. This CDR3 region has 21 residues. V lost 8 bases to trimming and J lost 0 bases; unmatched junction nucleotides: 23. The V gene's germline CDR1 is DFQATT and CDR2 SNEGSKA (reference sequence). The CDR3 spells CSLPPGKLAGGRRVSYNEQFF. Here the CDR3 DNA reads TGCAGTTTGCCCCCCGGGAAACTAGCGGGAGGTCGTAGGGTCTCCTACAATGAGCAGTTCTTC.

The chain uses TRBV29-1 and TRBJ2-2, with TRBD2 identical over 7 bases. J gave up 4 bases and V 4 bases, and 3 bases lay outside the gene matches. Germline V lookup: CDR1 SQVTM, CDR2 ANQGSEA. The CDR3 loop spans 13 amino acids. In nucleotides, the CDR3 is TGCAGCGTTGCTGGCGGGGGCACCGGGGAGCTGTTTTTT. Residues: CSVAGGGTGELFF.

The DNA of the CDR3 is TGTGCCTGGAATCGGGGACCCACTGAAGCTTTCTTT. Protein: CAWNRGPTEAFF. V gene TRBV30 combines with J gene TRBJ1-1; TRBD1 is a possible D gene (5 bases). This CDR3 has 12 residues. The ends were cut back, 4 bases at V and 4 bases at J, with 10 bases in the middle. From germline, CDR1 is GTSNPN and CDR2 SVGIG (reference sequence).

Here the CDR3 DNA reads TGTGCCTGGAGTGAGGCGGAACAGCCCCAGCATTTT. Encoded protein: CAWSEAEQPQHF. The chain joins TRBV30 to TRBJ1-5, with D hard to call. The V and J ends lost 1 base and 7 bases respectively, with 8 bases between them. This CDR3 has 12 amino acids. Looked up from germline, CDR1 is GTSNPN and CDR2 is SVGIG (reference sequence).

The DNA for the CDR3 is TGTGCCAGCAGTTTCTCGGGGGGCGACTATGGCTACACCTTC. It translates to CASSFSGGDYGYTF. The chain joins TRBV28 to TRBJ1-2; D might be TRBD1 (6 bases). Per the germline V gene, CDR1 is MDHEN and CDR2 is SYDVKM. The length of the CDR3 is 14 residues. V dropped 3 bases and J dropped 3 bases, with 11 bases sitting between them.

The genes are TRBV2 and TRBJ2-1, with D tentatively TRBD1 (6 bases). Per the germline V gene, CDR1 is SNHLY and CDR2 is FYNNEI. The V end was cut by 6 bases, the J end by 5 bases, with 11 bases between. The CDR3 has 13 amino acids. The CDR3 is CASRRGQNNEQFF. CDR3 nucleotide sequence: TGTGCCAGCAGAAGGGGACAAAACAATGAGCAGTTCTTC.

The chain joins TRBV7-9 to TRBJ2-3; D is uncertain. CDR3 length: 11 residues. Germline V CDR1 and CDR2: SEHNR, FQNEAQ (reference sequence). V lost 7 bases to trimming and J lost 0 bases, with 2 bases between them. The CDR3 protein is CASTSTDTQYF. CDR3 DNA sequence: TGTGCCAGCACCAGCACAGATACGCAGTATTTT. The whole variable domain, remainder taken from reference TRBV7-9 and TRBJ2-3, is DTGVSQNPRHKITKRGQNVTFRCDPISEHNRLYWYRQTLGQGPEFLTYFQNEAQLEKSRLLSDRFSAERPKGSFSTLEIQRTEQGDSAMYLCASTSTDTQYFGPGTRLTVL.

Notes on this clonotype: At one of its ends the junction is not consistent with the germline gene, which may arise from a read error. The chain recombines TRBV7-7 with TRBJ2-7, with D perhaps TRBD1 (5 bases). From germline, CDR1 is SSHAT and CDR2 FNYEAQ (reference sequence). The CDR3 has 13 amino acids. CDR3 residues: CASSQDTLYEQYF. CDR3 nucleotide sequence: TGTGCTAGCAGCCAGGACACACTTTACGAGCAGTACTTC.

This chain links TRBV7-9 with TRBJ2-7; D is perhaps TRBD2 (5 bases). The CDR3 is 13 amino acids. The germline gives CDR1 SEHNR, CDR2 FQNEAQ (reference sequence). The V end lost 3 bases, the J end lost 4 bases, and 10 bases lay between the germline ends. CDR3 nucleotide sequence: TGTGCCAGCAGCTTCGGGGATTTATACGAGCAGTACTTC. Translation: CASSFGDLYEQYF.

The V and J genes are TRBV29-1 and TRBJ2-1, with a tentative D call TRBD2 (5 bases). The CDR3 runs to 12 residues. Germline CDR1 and CDR2: SQVTM and ANQGSEA. Trimming cost V 2 bases and J 9 bases, with 11 bases left between them. As DNA, the CDR3 is TGCAGCGTTGAACTAGCTGGTGGTGAGCAGTTCTTC. Translation: CSVELAGGEQFF.

The CDR3 region is CSAGLPSGLVQPQHF. The CDR3 DNA reads TGCAGTGCTGGACTCCCGTCGGGGCTGGTACAGCCCCAGCATTTT. The rearrangement uses TRBV20-1 and TRBJ1-5; tentatively, D is TRBD1 (5 bases). The CDR3 totals 15 residues. V lost 5 bases, J lost 7 bases, and 21 bases lay in between. Germline lookup yields CDR1 DFQATT and CDR2 SNEGSKA (reference sequence).

The gene calls are TRBV20-1 and TRBJ2-5; 9 nucleotides match TRBD2. Germline-derived CDR1 and CDR2 are DFQATT and SNEGSKA (reference sequence). V trimming: 3 bases; J trimming: 5 bases; junction bases outside the gene matches: 7. The CDR3 runs 14 residues. CDR3: CSASAGGPRETQYF. CDR3 nucleotides: TGCAGTGCTAGCGCGGGGGGGCCACGCGAGACCCAGTACTTC.

DNA for the CDR3: TGTGCCAGCAGCTCCATTCGGACTAGCGGTAGCTCCTACGAGCAGTACTTC. Its translation: CASSSIRTSGSSYEQYF. This sequence joins TRBV7-2 and TRBJ2-7; 10 positions agree with TRBD2. The CDR3 runs 17 residues. With 4 bases clipped from V and 0 bases from J, the junction kept 9 bases outside the gene matches. Germline loops: CDR1 SGHTA, CDR2 FQGNSA.

The J gene is TRBJ1-1, the V gene TRBV5-1; D gene ambiguous. Trimming left V 3 bases short and J 3 bases short, with 9 bases between. CDR3 length: 13 residues. From germline, CDR1 is SGHRS and CDR2 YFSETQ. Here the CDR3 reads CASSWVRYTEAFF. The CDR3 DNA follows: TGCGCCAGCAGCTGGGTGAGGTACACTGAAGCTTTCTTT.

This clonotype appeared a single time. The V gene is TRBV30, the J gene TRBJ2-3, with 13 bases aligning to TRBD2. The length of the CDR3 is 16 residues. Germline V CDR1 and CDR2: GTSNPN, SVGIG (reference sequence). The ends lost 5 bases at V and 2 bases at J; junction bases unmatched: 7. The CDR3 sequence: CAWAPGTSGTTDTQYF. The CDR3 bases are TGTGCCTGGGCCCCCGGGACTAGCGGGACCACAGATACGCAGTATTTT.

V gene TRBV20-1 combines with J gene TRBJ1-2; no definite D call. CDR3 length: 15 amino acids. Germline values: CDR1 DFQATT, CDR2 SNEGSKA (reference sequence). V was trimmed by 6 bases and J by 3 bases, leaving 20 bases between them. This CDR3 is CSAPPRSLGDYGYTF. The CDR3 DNA reads TGCAGTGCACCCCCGCGAAGTCTTGGGGACTATGGCTACACCTTC.

The V call is TRBV3-1, the J call TRBJ1-1; D is ambiguous. Trimming took 3 bases from V and 0 from J, leaving 11 bases between them. Per the germline V gene, CDR1 is LGHDT and CDR2 is YNNKEL (reference sequence). The CDR3 contains 15 residues. The CDR3 here is CASSQSDRMNTEAFF. CDR3 nucleotide sequence: TGTGCCAGCAGCCAGTCGGATAGAATGAACACTGAAGCTTTCTTT.

This clonotype appeared once. V and J are TRBV25-1 and TRBJ2-5; a possible D gene is TRBD2 (6 bases). Germline V CDR1 and CDR2: MGHDK, SYGVNS. Between the trimmed V and J ends, which lost 4 bases and 1 base, there was a span of 16 bases. The CDR3 runs 16 residues. CDR3 protein: CASSGFGGGPQETQYF. In nucleotides, the CDR3 is TGTGCCAGCAGTGGTTTTGGGGGAGGACCCCAAGAGACCCAGTACTTC.

CDR3 loop: CASSPSPANQPQHF. The CDR3 region has the DNA TGTGCCAGCAGCCCGTCCCCAGCAAATCAGCCCCAGCATTTT. The chain joins TRBV7-2 to TRBJ1-5; D call uncertain. Deletions cut 5 bases from V and 4 bases from J, with 12 bases between. CDR1 SGHTA and CDR2 FQGNSA come from the germline V gene. The CDR3 is made up of 14 amino acids. Together with reference TRBV7-2 and TRBJ1-5, the CDR3 gives the full variable domain: GAGVSQSPSNKVTEKGKDVELRCDPISGHTALYWYRQSLGQGLEFLIYFQGNSAPDKSGLPSDRFSAERTGGSVSTLTIQRTQQEDSAVYLCASSPSPANQPQHFGDGTRLSIL.

Here the CDR3 DNA reads TGCAGCGTTGTGTTGGGACAGGGGGTGACCGGGGAGCTGTTTTTT. It is translated as CSVVLGQGVTGELFF. The J gene is TRBJ2-2, the V gene TRBV29-1, with 11 bases fitting TRBD1. There are 15 residues in the CDR3. Trimming cost V 4 bases and J 5 bases; bases outside gene matches: 6. Germline CDR1 is SQVTM and CDR2 is ANQGSEA.

The rearrangement links TRBV5-8 to TRBJ1-2; weak D call: TRBD1 (5 bases). The CDR3 spans 15 residues. The V end was cut by 4 bases, the J end by 4 bases, with 17 bases between. Germline V gene lookup returns CDR1 SGHTS and CDR2 YDEGEE. The CDR3 region has the DNA TGTGCCAGCAGCACTACAGGTGGGGGAATCTATGGCTACACCTTC. This translates into CASSTTGGGIYGYTF.

This sequence joins TRBV2 and TRBJ2-5; D remains ambiguous. Trimming stripped 4 bases from V and 5 bases from J, with 8 bases between. The CDR3 totals 12 residues. Germline V gives CDR1 SNHLY, CDR2 FYNNEI. The CDR3 DNA reads as TGTGCCAGCAGTGGTCGACCGGAGACCCAGTACTTC. As protein: CASSGRPETQYF.

The chain recombines TRBV28 with TRBJ2-3, with TRBD1 as a possible D gene (6 bases). CDR3 length: 17 amino acids. V was pared by 2 bases and J by 3 bases, with 18 bases between. Germline assignment: CDR1 MDHEN and CDR2 SYDVKM. The CDR3 DNA reads as TGTGCCAGCAGTTTAGGTTGGTACGGAAGGGGGACAGATACGCAGTATTTT. Protein: CASSLGWYGRGTDTQYF.

The J gene is TRBJ2-3, the V gene TRBV6-2 or TRBV6-3, with unresolved D. This CDR3 contains 13 residues. Trimming cost V 5 bases and J 2 bases, with 8 bases left between them. Germline CDR1 MNHEY, CDR2 SVGEGT. CDR3 loop: CASSPSHTDTQYF. As DNA, the CDR3 is TGTGCCAGCAGTCCTTCCCACACAGATACGCAGTATTTT.